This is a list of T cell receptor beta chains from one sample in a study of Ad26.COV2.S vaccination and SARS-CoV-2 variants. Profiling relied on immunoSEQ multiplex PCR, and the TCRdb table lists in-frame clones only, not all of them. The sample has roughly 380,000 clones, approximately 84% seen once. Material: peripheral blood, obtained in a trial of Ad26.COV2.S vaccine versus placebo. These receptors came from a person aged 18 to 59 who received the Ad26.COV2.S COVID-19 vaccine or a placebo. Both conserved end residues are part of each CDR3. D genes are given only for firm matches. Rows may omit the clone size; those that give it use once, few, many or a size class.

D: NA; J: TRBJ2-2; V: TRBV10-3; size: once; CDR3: CAISELLAGTGELFF; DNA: TGTGCCATCAGTGAATTACTAGCAGGCACCGGGGAGCTGTTTTTT
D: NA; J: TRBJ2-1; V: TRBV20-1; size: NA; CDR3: CSASSQSEQFF; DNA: TGCAGTGCTAGTAGCCAATCTGAGCAGTTCTTC
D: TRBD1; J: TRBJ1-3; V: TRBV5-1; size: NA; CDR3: CASSLTGVGNTIYF; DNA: TGCGCCAGCAGCTTGACAGGGGTTGGAAACACCATATATTTT
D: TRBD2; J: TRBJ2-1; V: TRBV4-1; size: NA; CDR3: CASSQASGRAYNEQFF; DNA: TGCGCCAGCAGCCAAGCTAGCGGGAGGGCCTACAATGAGCAGTTCTTC
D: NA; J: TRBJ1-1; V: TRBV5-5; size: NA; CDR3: CASSLQGSKSTEAFF; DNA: TGTGCCAGCAGCTTGCAGGGGTCTAAGAGCACTGAAGCTTTCTTT
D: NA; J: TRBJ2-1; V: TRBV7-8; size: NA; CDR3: CASSSHVDNEQFF; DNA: TGTGCCAGCAGCTCCCACGTGGACAATGAGCAGTTCTTC
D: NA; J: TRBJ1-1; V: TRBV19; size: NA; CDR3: CASSRQGVNTEAFF; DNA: TGTGCCAGTAGCCGTCAAGGGGTGAACACTGAAGCTTTCTTT
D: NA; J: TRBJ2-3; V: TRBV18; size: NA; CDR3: CASSDGVAGDTQYF; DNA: TGTGCCAGCTCCGACGGAGTGGCTGGGGATACGCAGTATTTT
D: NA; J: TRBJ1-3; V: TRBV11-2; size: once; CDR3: CASTRGSPSGNTIYF; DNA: TGTGCCAGCACGCGGGGCAGCCCCTCTGGAAACACCATATATTTT
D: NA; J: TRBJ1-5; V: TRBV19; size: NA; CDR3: CASSNTPGGGQPQHF; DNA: TGTGCCAGTAGTAACACCCCAGGAGGAGGTCAGCCCCAGCATTTT
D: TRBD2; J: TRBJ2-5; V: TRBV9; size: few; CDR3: CASSVGASGGKLETQYF; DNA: TGTGCCAGCAGCGTGGGAGCTAGCGGGGGGAAATTAGAGACCCAGTACTTC
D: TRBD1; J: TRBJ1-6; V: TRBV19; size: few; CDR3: CASSGRDSTNSPLHF; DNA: TGTGCCAGTAGTGGACGGGACAGCACCAATTCACCCCTCCACTTT
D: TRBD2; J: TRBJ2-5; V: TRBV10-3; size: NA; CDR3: CAISDSGGRQETQYF; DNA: TGTGCCATCAGTGATTCGGGGGGACGCCAAGAGACCCAGTACTTC
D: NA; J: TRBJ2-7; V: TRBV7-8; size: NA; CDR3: CASSTHRNRDTEQYF; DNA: TGTGCCAGCAGCACACACAGAAACCGGGACACCGAGCAGTACTTC
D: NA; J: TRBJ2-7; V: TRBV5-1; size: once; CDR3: CASSRTESHYEQYF; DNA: TGCGCCAGCAGCAGGACAGAGTCACACTACGAGCAGTACTTC
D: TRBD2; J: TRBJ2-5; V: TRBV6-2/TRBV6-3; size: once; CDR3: CASSGTSGRQETQYF; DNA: TGTGCCAGCAGTGGGACTAGCGGGCGTCAAGAGACCCAGTACTTC
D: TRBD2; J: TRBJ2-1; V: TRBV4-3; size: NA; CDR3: CASSQDASGVYNEQFF; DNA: TGCGCCAGCAGCCAAGATGCTAGCGGAGTTTACAATGAGCAGTTCTTC
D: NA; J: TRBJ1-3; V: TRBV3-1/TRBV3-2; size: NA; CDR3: CASSQYRAPLIWNTIYF; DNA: TGTGCCAGCAGCCAATACAGGGCCCCTCTAATATGGAACACCATATATTTT